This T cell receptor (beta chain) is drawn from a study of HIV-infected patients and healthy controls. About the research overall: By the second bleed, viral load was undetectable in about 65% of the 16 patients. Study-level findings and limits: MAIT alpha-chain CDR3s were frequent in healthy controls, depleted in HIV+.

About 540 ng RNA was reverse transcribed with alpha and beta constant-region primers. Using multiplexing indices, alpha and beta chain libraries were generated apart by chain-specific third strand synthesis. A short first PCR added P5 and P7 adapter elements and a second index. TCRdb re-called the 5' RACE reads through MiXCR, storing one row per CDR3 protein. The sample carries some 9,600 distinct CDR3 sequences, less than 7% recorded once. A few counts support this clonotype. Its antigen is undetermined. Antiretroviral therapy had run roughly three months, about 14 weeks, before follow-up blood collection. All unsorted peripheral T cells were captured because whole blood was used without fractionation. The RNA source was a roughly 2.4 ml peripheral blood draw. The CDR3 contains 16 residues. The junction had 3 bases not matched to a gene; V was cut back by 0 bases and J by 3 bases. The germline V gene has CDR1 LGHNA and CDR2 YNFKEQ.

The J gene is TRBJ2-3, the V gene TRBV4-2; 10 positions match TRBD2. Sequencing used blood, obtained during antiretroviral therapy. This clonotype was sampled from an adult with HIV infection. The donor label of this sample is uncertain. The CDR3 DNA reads TGTGCCAGCAGCCAAGACAAGACTAGCGGGACAGATACGCAGTATTTT. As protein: CASSQDKTSGTDTQYF.